What follows are 23 T cell receptor beta chains derived from one specimen sequenced in a study of blood T cell repertoires in COVID-19. Here immunoSEQ multiplex PCR was the method, and the copy in TCRdb shows in-frame clones only, minus some. The sample has around 290,000 clones; around 90% are singletons. The sequenced sample was PBMCs or T cells enriched from blood (not recorded which). The source is a woman aged 25 to 45 who had recovered from COVID-19.

The V gene is TRBV27, the J gene TRBJ1-2, with D possibly TRBD1 on 5 matching bases. CDR3 length equals 14 residues. The V gene lost 0 bases and the J gene lost 4 bases, with 9 bases spanning the gap. Germline lookup yields CDR1 MNHEY and CDR2 SMNVEV (reference sequence). The CDR3 bases are TGTGCCAGCAGTTTATCGGGGCCGAGCTATGGCTACACCTTC. Translation gives CASSLSGPSYGYTF.

This chain joins TRBV5-6 and TRBJ2-1, with TRBD1 matching over 7 bases. Germline CDR1 reads SGHDT; CDR2 reads YYEEEE. With 1 base clipped from V and 8 bases from J, the junction kept 9 bases outside the gene matches. The CDR3 length is 15 residues. CDR3 nucleotide sequence: TGTGCCAGCAGCTTGTACAGGGGAAACTTCTATGAGCAGTTCTTC. Its translation is CASSLYRGNFYEQFF.

Details on this clone: The same CDR3 also results from other DNA sequences found in this sample. V and J are TRBV6-4 and TRBJ2-3, with D tentatively TRBD2 (6 bases). CDR1 and CDR2 (germline): MRHNA, SNTAGT. The CDR3 is 15 amino acids. Trimming took 3 bases from V and 0 from J, leaving 10 bases between them. The CDR3: CASSESSGSTDTQYF. The CDR3 DNA is TGTGCCAGCAGTGAGAGCAGCGGGAGCACAGATACGCAGTATTTT.

The V call is TRBV28, the J call TRBJ2-1; D is ambiguous. The CDR3 is made up of 11 amino acids. The germline V gene encodes CDR1 MDHEN and CDR2 SYDVKM. Deletions cut 6 bases from V and 10 bases from J, with 10 bases between. CDR3 residues: CASRVAGEQFF. The CDR3 DNA sequence: TGTGCCAGCAGGGTTGCCGGGGAGCAGTTCTTC.

This clone was recorded a few times. The chain recombines TRBV2 with TRBJ2-7, with 12 bases matching TRBD2. The CDR3 covers 15 residues. Germline loops: CDR1 SNHLY, CDR2 FYNNEI. With V trimmed by 8 bases and J by 4 bases, 9 bases remained unmatched. The CDR3 nucleotides read TGTGCCAGCTCCGGACTAGCGGGATCCCGGTACGAGCAGTACTTC. It codes for CASSGLAGSRYEQYF.

J is TRBJ1-4 and V is TRBV4-1, with a tentative D call TRBD1 (6 bases). The CDR3 covers 13 residues. The germline CDR1 and CDR2 sequences are MGHRA and YSYEKL. V was clipped by 4 bases and J by 8 bases, with 11 bases between them. The CDR3 region is CASSRAQGEKLFF. The CDR3, as DNA: TGCGCCAGCAGCCGGGCTCAGGGGGAAAAACTGTTTTTT.

This chain connects TRBV19 to TRBJ1-2, with D unresolved. The germline gives CDR1 LNHDA, CDR2 SQIVND (reference sequence). The CDR3 runs 14 residues. V lost 7 bases to trimming and J lost 8 bases, with 20 bases between them. The DNA for the CDR3 is TGTGCCAGTATTCCGGGAAACAGCGCGGGCGGCTACACCTTC. It specifies CASIPGNSAGGYTF. The full variable domain, in which reference TRBV19 and TRBJ1-2 provide the parts outside the CDR3, is DGGITQSPKYLFRKEGQNVTLSCEQNLNHDAMYWYRQDPGQGLRLIYYSQIVNDFQKGDIAEGYSVSREKKESFPLTVTSAQKNPTAFYLCASIPGNSAGGYTFGSGTRLTVV.

CDR3 DNA: TGTGCCAGCAGTAGTCCTACAGGCTCTGGGGCCAACGTCCTGACTTTC. Translating gives CASSSPTGSGANVLTF. The chain links TRBV28 to TRBJ2-6, with D possibly being TRBD1 (5 bases). Germline V gene data show CDR1 as MDHEN and CDR2 as SYDVKM. Trimming cost V 5 bases and J 0 bases, with 11 bases left between them. The length of the CDR3 is 16 residues.

The chain recombines TRBV29-1 with TRBJ2-1; 10 bases fit TRBD2. Trimming at V came to 4 bases and at J to 3 bases, leaving 9 bases not matched to a gene. Germline CDR1 SQVTM, CDR2 ANQGSEA. The CDR3 is 16 residues long. The CDR3 DNA reads as TGCAGCGTTGTAGGGGCTAGCGGGAGTTTCTACAATGAGCAGTTCTTC. The encoded protein is CSVVGASGSFYNEQFF.

This chain's CDR3 is CSVAGQGGQPQHF. The CDR3 bases are TGCAGCGTCGCTGGACAGGGTGGTCAGCCCCAGCATTTT. The J gene is TRBJ1-5, the V gene TRBV29-1, with 8 positions matching TRBD1. The V segment lost 6 bases and the J segment 6 bases; nucleotides outside the gene matches: 7. Germline V gene lookup returns CDR1 SQVTM and CDR2 ANQGSEA. This CDR3 has 13 amino acids.

The rearrangement joins TRBV24-1 to TRBJ2-1; D might be TRBD1 (5 bases). V lost 1 base and J 2 bases, leaving 8 bases between the germline ends. The CDR3 totals 15 residues. CDR1 is KGHDR, CDR2 SFDVKD, per germline. The CDR3 loop reads CATSDLWGPYNEQFF. In DNA form, the CDR3 reads TGTGCCACCAGTGATTTATGGGGCCCCTACAATGAGCAGTTCTTC.

The chain carries TRBV27 and TRBJ2-3; D may be TRBD2 (5 bases). V was pared by 2 bases and J by 1 base, with 7 bases between. The CDR3 is made up of 14 amino acids. Germline V CDR1 and CDR2: MNHEY, SMNVEV (reference sequence). The CDR3 is CASSLEGGTDTQYF. The CDR3 bases are TGTGCCAGCAGTTTAGAGGGTGGCACAGATACGCAGTATTTT.

The chain joins TRBV10-3 to TRBJ1-5, with D hard to call. The V end lost 10 bases, the J end lost 2 bases, and 18 bases lay between the germline ends. Germline values: CDR1 ENHRY, CDR2 SYGVKD. The CDR3 sequence is 15 residues long. CDR3 in amino acids: CATRPERMGNQPQHF. The CDR3 DNA sequence: TGTGCCACTAGACCCGAAAGGATGGGCAATCAGCCCCAGCATTTT.

V and J are TRBV7-3 and TRBJ2-3, with 12 bases identical to TRBD2. From germline, CDR1 is SGHTA and CDR2 FQGTGA. The CDR3 is 16 amino acids. The V segment lost 2 bases and the J segment 4 bases; nucleotides outside the gene matches: 4. Written as DNA, the CDR3 is TGTGCCAGCAGCTTAGGGAGACTAGCGGGAGCAGATACGCAGTATTTT. It translates to CASSLGRLAGADTQYF. The full variable domain, its missing parts supplied by reference TRBV7-3 and TRBJ2-3, is GAGVSQTPSNKVTEKGKYVELRCDPISGHTALYWYRQSLGQGPEFLIYFQGTGAADDSGLPNDRFFAVRPEGSVSTLKIQRTERGDSAVYLCASSLGRLAGADTQYFGPGTRLTVL.

V is TRBV30 and J is TRBJ1-2, with TRBD1 matching 8 bases. The CDR3 totals 14 residues. V lost 7 bases and J lost 4; bases outside the gene matches: 11. Germline V gene sequence: CDR1 GTSNPN, CDR2 SVGIG (reference sequence). CDR3 amino acids: CASEFRGQVYGYTF. The CDR3 DNA sequence: TGTGCCTCCGAATTCAGGGGGCAAGTCTATGGCTACACCTTC.

This sequence joins TRBV19 and TRBJ1-3, with 8 bases fitting TRBD1. Per the germline V gene, CDR1 is LNHDA and CDR2 is SQIVND (reference sequence). The CDR3 length is 17 residues. The ends lost 2 bases at V and 0 bases at J; junction bases unmatched: 6. This CDR3 reads CASSIKGTGISGNTIYF. CDR3 nucleotide sequence: TGTGCCAGTAGTATAAAAGGGACAGGAATCTCTGGAAACACCATATATTTT.

The V gene is TRBV3-1 (or the pseudogene TRBV3-2), the J gene TRBJ1-6; 9 nucleotides match TRBD1. V shed 4 bases, J shed 3 bases, and the junction held 4 bases outside the gene matches. The CDR3 length is 16 residues. CDR1 LGHDT and CDR2 YNNKEL come from the germline V gene (reference sequence). In DNA form, the CDR3 reads TGTGCCAGCAGCCGTCCGACAGGGGGCTATAATTCACCCCTCCACTTT. Translated, it gives CASSRPTGGYNSPLHF.

V gene TRBV5-1 combines with J gene TRBJ2-3; D not certain. Looked up from germline, CDR1 is SGHRS and CDR2 is YFSETQ. The CDR3 covers 13 residues. The V end was cut by 4 bases, the J end by 4 bases, with 10 bases between. DNA for the CDR3: TGCGCCAGCAGCCGCCCTAGTTCAGATACGCAGTATTTT. It codes for CASSRPSSDTQYF.

The chain couples TRBV27 to TRBJ2-7; 7 nucleotides align to TRBD2. The CDR3 runs 16 residues. V shed 4 bases, J shed 9 bases, and the junction held 18 bases outside the gene matches. Germline lookup yields CDR1 MNHEY and CDR2 SMNVEV (reference sequence). For the CDR3, the DNA is TGTGCCAGCAGTTCCCGCCAAGCGGGACGCCCTCTCGGGCAGTACTTC. Its translation: CASSSRQAGRPLGQYF.

The J gene is TRBJ1-4, the V gene TRBV30; D unclear. The length of the CDR3 is 14 residues. V was cut by 1 base and J by 10 bases, with 16 bases left in between. CDR1 is GTSNPN, CDR2 SVGIG, per germline (reference sequence). CDR3 sequence reads: CAWSGTQTRGKLFF. CDR3 DNA: TGTGCCTGGAGTGGGACTCAAACACGAGGAAAACTGTTTTTT.

This chain links TRBV7-6 with TRBJ1-1; D is unresolved. The CDR3 runs 13 residues. From germline, CDR1 is SGHVS and CDR2 FNYEAQ. Trimming pared 0 bases from V and 4 bases from J, leaving 6 bases between. The CDR3: CASSLAEGTEAFF. The CDR3 DNA sequence: TGTGCCAGCAGCTTAGCTGAGGGCACTGAAGCTTTCTTT.

The chain combines TRBV6-5 with TRBJ2-7, with 7 nucleotides matching TRBD1. Germline V gene lookup returns CDR1 MNHEY and CDR2 SVGAGI. J gave up 3 bases and V 6 bases, and 8 bases lay outside the gene matches. The CDR3 is 14 residues long. The CDR3 here is CASSKQGKSYEQYF. Written as DNA, the CDR3 is TGTGCCAGCAGCAAACAGGGGAAGAGCTACGAGCAGTACTTC.

This rearrangement joins TRBV5-5 to TRBJ2-5; TRBD2 agrees at 7 bases. Losses at the gene ends were 1 base for V and 5 bases for J; bases not matched to a gene: 11. From germline, CDR1 is SGHKS and CDR2 YYEKEE (reference sequence). The CDR3 extends over 16 amino acids. As DNA, the CDR3 is TGTGCCAGCAGCTTGAGAATAGCGGGCCCCGGGGAGACCCAGTACTTC. As protein: CASSLRIAGPGETQYF.